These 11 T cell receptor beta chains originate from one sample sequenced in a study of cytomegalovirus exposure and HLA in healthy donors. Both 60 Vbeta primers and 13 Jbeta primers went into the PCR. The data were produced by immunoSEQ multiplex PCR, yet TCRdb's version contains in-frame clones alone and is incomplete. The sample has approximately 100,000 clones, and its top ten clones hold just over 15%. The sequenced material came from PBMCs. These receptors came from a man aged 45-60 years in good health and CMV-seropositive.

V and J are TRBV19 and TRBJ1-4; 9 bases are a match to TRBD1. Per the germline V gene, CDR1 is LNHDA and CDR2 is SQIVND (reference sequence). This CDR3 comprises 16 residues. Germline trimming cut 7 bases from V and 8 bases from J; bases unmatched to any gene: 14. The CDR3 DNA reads TGTGCCAGTACCTATGGCGGGACAGGGATTGGGGAAAAACTGTTTTTT. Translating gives CASTYGGTGIGEKLFF.

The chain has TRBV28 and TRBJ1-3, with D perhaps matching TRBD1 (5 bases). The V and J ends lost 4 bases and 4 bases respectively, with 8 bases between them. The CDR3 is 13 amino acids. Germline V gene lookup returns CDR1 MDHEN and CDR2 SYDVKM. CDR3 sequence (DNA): TGTGCCAGCAGTTGGCCAGGGGGAAACACCATATATTTT. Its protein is CASSWPGGNTIYF.

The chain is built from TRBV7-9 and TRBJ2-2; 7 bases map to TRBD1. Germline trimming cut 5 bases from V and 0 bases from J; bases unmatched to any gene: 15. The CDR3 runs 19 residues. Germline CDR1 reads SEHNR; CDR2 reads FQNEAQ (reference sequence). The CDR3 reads CASSPRGGSPFANTGELFF. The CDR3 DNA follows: TGTGCCAGCAGCCCCCGAGGGGGCTCCCCGTTCGCGAACACCGGGGAGCTGTTTTTT.

The DNA for the CDR3 is TGCAGCGTTAGCAAGTACCAAGAGACCCAGTACTTC. Translation gives CSVSKYQETQYF. This rearrangement joins TRBV29-1 to TRBJ2-5; D call uncertain. V was cut by 5 bases and J by 0 bases, with 7 bases left in between. The CDR3 length is 12 residues. Germline assignment: CDR1 SQVTM and CDR2 ANQGSEA.

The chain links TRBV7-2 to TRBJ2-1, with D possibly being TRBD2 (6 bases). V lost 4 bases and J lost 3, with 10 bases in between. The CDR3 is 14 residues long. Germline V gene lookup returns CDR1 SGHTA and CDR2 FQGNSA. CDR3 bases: TGTGCCAGCAGCTCCCTAGCGTACTACAATGAGCAGTTCTTC. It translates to CASSSLAYYNEQFF.

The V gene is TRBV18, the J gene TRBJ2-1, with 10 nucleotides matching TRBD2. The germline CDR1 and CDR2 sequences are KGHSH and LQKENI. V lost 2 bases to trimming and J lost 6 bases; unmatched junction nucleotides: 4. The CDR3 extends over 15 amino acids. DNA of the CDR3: TGTGCCAGCTCACCAGCTAGCGGGAGTCCCAATGAGCAGTTCTTC. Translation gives CASSPASGSPNEQFF.

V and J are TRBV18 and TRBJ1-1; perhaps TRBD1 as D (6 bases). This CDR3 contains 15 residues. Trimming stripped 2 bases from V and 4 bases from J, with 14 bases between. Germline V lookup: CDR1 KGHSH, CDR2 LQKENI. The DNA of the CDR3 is TGTGCCAGCTCACCAGGGGGAGGGGGTACCACTGAAGCTTTCTTT. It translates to CASSPGGGGTTEAFF.

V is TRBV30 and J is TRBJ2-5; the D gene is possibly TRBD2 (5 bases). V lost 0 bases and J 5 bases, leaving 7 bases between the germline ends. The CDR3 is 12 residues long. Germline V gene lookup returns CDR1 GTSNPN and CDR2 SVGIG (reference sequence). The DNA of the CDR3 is TGTGCCTGGAGTGTACTAGGGGAGACCCAGTACTTC. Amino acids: CAWSVLGETQYF. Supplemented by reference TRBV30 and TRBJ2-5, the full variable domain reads SQTIHQWPATLVQPVGSPLSLECTVEGTSNPNLYWYRQAAGRGLQLLFYSVGIGQISSEVPQNLSASRPQDRQFILSSKKLLLSDSGFYLCAWSVLGETQYFGPGTRLLVL.

DNA for the CDR3: TGTGCCAGCAGCTCACGCCCCGACAGGGGATCTGGAAACACCATATATTTT. Residues: CASSSRPDRGSGNTIYF. The J gene is TRBJ1-3, the V gene TRBV11-2, with TRBD1 matching over 8 bases. There are 17 residues in the CDR3. V trimming: 4 bases; J trimming: 1 base; junction bases outside the gene matches: 9. CDR1 and CDR2 from the germline V gene are SGHAT and FQNNGV.

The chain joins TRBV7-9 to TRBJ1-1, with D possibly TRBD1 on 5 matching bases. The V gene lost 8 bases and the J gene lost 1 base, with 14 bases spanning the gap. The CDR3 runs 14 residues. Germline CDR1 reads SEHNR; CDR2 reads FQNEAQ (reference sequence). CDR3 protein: CASVRDSPNTEAFF. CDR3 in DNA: TGTGCCAGCGTGAGAGACAGCCCGAACACTGAAGCTTTCTTT. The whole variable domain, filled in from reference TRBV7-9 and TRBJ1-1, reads DTGVSQNPRHKITKRGQNVTFRCDPISEHNRLYWYRQTLGQGPEFLTYFQNEAQLEKSRLLSDRFSAERPKGSFSTLEIQRTEQGDSAMYLCASVRDSPNTEAFFGQGTRLTVV.

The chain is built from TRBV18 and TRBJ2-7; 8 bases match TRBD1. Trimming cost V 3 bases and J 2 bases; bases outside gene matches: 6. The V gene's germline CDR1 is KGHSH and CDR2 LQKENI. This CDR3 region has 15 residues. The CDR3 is CASSPNRDRPYEQYV. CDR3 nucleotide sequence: TGTGCCAGCTCACCGAATAGGGACAGGCCCTACGAGCAGTACGTC.